The next 18 T cell receptor beta chains were all read from a single sample in a study of T-cell reconstitution after alpha-beta-depleted transplantation in children. For TCRbeta, the library was prepared with unique molecular identifiers. TCRdb re-called the PCR reads through MiXCR, storing one row per CDR3 protein. The repertoire holds about 230,000 distinct CDR3 sequences, with 9.7% as singletons. Sequencing was performed on PBMCs from the stem cell graft donor, taken from the stem cell graft. Receptors were obtained from a human donor who donated a stem cell graft to a child with SCID.

Many counts were recorded for this clonotype. The chain links TRBV30 to TRBJ1-3; D is undetermined. The V gene lost 2 bases and the J gene lost 0 bases, with 17 bases spanning the gap. This CDR3 contains 17 residues. Germline V gene lookup returns CDR1 GTSNPN and CDR2 SVGIG (reference sequence). The CDR3 DNA reads TGTGCCTGGAGTAGGGTAAAAACATCCGCCTCTGGAAACACCATATATTTT. This gives the protein CAWSRVKTSASGNTIYF. The complete variable domain, with remaining parts taken from reference TRBV30 and TRBJ1-3, reads SQTIHQWPATLVQPVGSPLSLECTVEGTSNPNLYWYRQAAGRGLQLLFYSVGIGQISSEVPQNLSASRPQDRQFILSSKKLLLSDSGFYLCAWSRVKTSASGNTIYFGEGSWLTVV.

The table lists this clonotype with many counts. This chain links TRBV7-9 with TRBJ2-7; D remains ambiguous. V was cut by 1 base and J by 8 bases, with 15 bases left in between. Germline V gene lookup returns CDR1 SEHNR and CDR2 FQNEAQ (reference sequence). The CDR3 sequence is 14 residues long. The CDR3 DNA is TGTGCCAGCAGCTTAGACGATTCCGGGCTCCAGCAGTACTTC. Translated, it gives CASSLDDSGLQQYF.

This clonotype was seen many times. The rearrangement joins TRBV10-3 to TRBJ2-3; D might be TRBD1 or TRBD2, each matching 5 bases. V gave up 2 bases and J gave up 4 bases, with 16 bases separating them. Germline lookup yields CDR1 ENHRY and CDR2 SYGVKD. The CDR3 covers 16 residues. CDR3 loop: CAISEGGQIVADTQYF. CDR3 DNA sequence: TGTGCCATCAGTGAGGGGGGTCAGATAGTCGCAGATACGCAGTATTTT.

The gene calls are TRBV2 and TRBJ1-1; D not resolved. Germline loops: CDR1 SNHLY, CDR2 FYNNEI. This CDR3 is 15 amino acids long. V was trimmed by 10 bases and J by 0 bases, leaving 18 bases between them. CDR3 protein: CATKTVWGLNTEAFF. The CDR3 bases are TGTGCCACCAAAACCGTTTGGGGTTTGAACACTGAAGCTTTCTTT. The variable domain in full, with the rest retrieved from reference TRBV2 and TRBJ1-1, is EPEVTQTPSHQVTQMGQEVILRCVPISNHLYFYWYRQILGQKVEFLVSFYNNEISEKSEIFDDQFSVERPDGSNFTLKIRSTKLEDSAMYFCATKTVWGLNTEAFFGQGTRLTVV.

This clonotype appeared many times. The chain links TRBV5-1 to TRBJ1-6; D ambiguous. The germline V gene encodes CDR1 SGHRS and CDR2 YFSETQ. This CDR3 spans 13 amino acids. V lost 0 bases to trimming and J lost 7 bases, with 5 bases between them. The CDR3 nucleotides read TGCGCCAGCAGCTTGGAAGGGAATTCACCCCTCCACTTT. Encoded protein: CASSLEGNSPLHF.

This clonotype was recorded many times. This rearrangement joins TRBV12-3 or TRBV12-4 to TRBJ2-3; possible D gene TRBD1, 5 bases. This CDR3 has 15 amino acids. Between the trimmed V and J ends, which lost 3 bases and 5 bases, there was a span of 15 bases. CDR3 DNA: TGTGCCAGCAGTTTGCGCAGGGCGCAGGGAGATACGCAGTATTTT. As protein: CASSLRRAQGDTQYF.

The chain is built from TRBV6-5 and TRBJ1-2; the D is unclear. The CDR3 totals 14 residues. Trimming removed 2 bases from V and 3 bases from J, with 10 bases in between. Germline V gene lookup returns CDR1 MNHEY and CDR2 SVGAGI. The CDR3 sequence: CASSYSASYYGYTF. CDR3 nucleotides: TGTGCCAGCAGTTACAGCGCCTCTTACTATGGCTACACCTTC.

This clonotype was recorded many times. The DNA for the CDR3 is TGCAGTGCTCCCGGACTAGCGGGGGCCAGGGATACGCAGTATTTT. Translating gives CSAPGLAGARDTQYF. The chain is built from TRBV20-1 and TRBJ2-3, with 13 bases matching TRBD2. The germline CDR1 and CDR2 sequences are DFQATT and SNEGSKA (reference sequence). Trimming removed 5 bases from V and 6 bases from J; junction bases left unmatched: 8. This CDR3 is built from 15 residues.

This clonotype was seen many times. This chain connects TRBV6-5 to TRBJ1-1; 11 bases line up with TRBD1. CDR3 length equals 15 residues. Germline CDR1 is MNHEY and CDR2 is SVGAGI. J gave up 9 bases and V 6 bases, and 12 bases lay outside the gene matches. The CDR3 DNA is TGTGCCAGCAGCCGACCGGGACAGGGGGTGAGAAAAGCTTTCTTT. The encoded protein is CASSRPGQGVRKAFF.

The table lists this clonotype with many counts. The chain joins TRBV5-1 to TRBJ2-7; no firm D call. CDR1 is SGHRS, CDR2 YFSETQ, per germline. The CDR3 runs 13 residues. Trimming shortened V by 3 bases and J by 0 bases, and 7 bases separated the two germline ends. The CDR3 DNA reads TGCGCCAGCAGCTCGCTGAGCTCCTACGAGCAGTACTTC. Residues: CASSSLSSYEQYF.

This clonotype was seen ten or more times. V usage is TRBV9 and J usage is TRBJ2-5; D may be TRBD1 or TRBD2 (5 bases each). V shed 0 bases and J shed 5 bases, with 14 bases lying between them. Germline V lookup: CDR1 SGDLS, CDR2 YYNGEE. The CDR3 is made up of 15 amino acids. CDR3 in amino acids: CASSVDGDPRETQYF. In nucleotides, the CDR3 is TGTGCCAGCAGCGTAGATGGGGACCCAAGGGAGACCCAGTACTTC.

This clonotype was seen ten or more times. The genes are TRBV20-1 and TRBJ2-3; 12 bases line up with TRBD2. V lost 3 bases and J lost 6; bases outside the gene matches: 7. Germline V gene sequence: CDR1 DFQATT, CDR2 SNEGSKA (reference sequence). The CDR3 sequence is 15 residues long. The CDR3: CSASSAGTSGDTQYF. For the CDR3, the DNA is TGCAGTGCTAGTTCCGCGGGGACTAGCGGGGATACGCAGTATTTT.

This clonotype was detected many times. The V and J genes are TRBV12-3 or TRBV12-4 and TRBJ2-6; TRBD2 aligns across 10 bases. This CDR3 has 19 residues. With V trimmed by 3 bases and J by 3 bases, 11 bases remained unmatched. CDR3 sequence (DNA): TGTGCCAGCAGTTTTACGGATAGGCTAGCGGGGGTTGGGGCCAACGTCCTGACTTTC. It translates to CASSFTDRLAGVGANVLTF.

This clonotype was seen at least ten times. J is TRBJ1-1 and V is TRBV5-1; D is unresolved. V was cut by 2 bases and J by 7 bases, with 12 bases left in between. Germline CDR1 and CDR2: SGHRS and YFSETQ. This CDR3 region has 13 residues. CDR3 sequence: CASSFTPGNEAFF. The CDR3 coding sequence is TGCGCCAGCAGCTTCACTCCCGGGAATGAAGCTTTCTTT. Filled out from reference TRBV5-1 and TRBJ1-1, the complete variable domain reads KAGVTQTPRYLIKTRGQQVTLSCSPISGHRSVSWYQQTPGQGLQFLFEYFSETQRNKGNFPGRFSGRQFSNSRSEMNVSTLELGDSALYLCASSFTPGNEAFFGQGTRLTVV.

At least ten counts were recorded for this clonotype. V is TRBV12-3 or TRBV12-4 and J is TRBJ2-2; 15 bases line up with TRBD2. There are 16 residues in the CDR3. With 5 bases clipped from V and 6 bases from J, the junction kept 4 bases outside the gene matches. The CDR3 sequence is CASSLRTSGGAGELFF. CDR3 bases: TGTGCCAGCAGTCTCCGGACTAGCGGGGGGGCCGGGGAGCTGTTTTTT.

This clonotype has a count of ten or more. The chain employs TRBV5-1 and TRBJ2-2; D is unresolved. The V and J ends lost 2 bases and 5 bases respectively, with 13 bases between them. CDR1 is SGHRS, CDR2 YFSETQ, per germline. This CDR3 has 15 amino acids. In DNA, the CDR3 is TGCGCCAGCAGCTTTGACGGATCGAGGACCGGGGAGCTGTTTTTT. This sequence encodes CASSFDGSRTGELFF.

The chain carries TRBV12-3 or TRBV12-4 and TRBJ2-3, with D unclear. Trimming took 10 bases from V and 6 from J, leaving 17 bases between them. This CDR3 is built from 13 residues. The CDR3 DNA sequence: TGTGCCAACAGACCGTCGAAACGGGATACGCAGTATTTT. This sequence encodes CANRPSKRDTQYF.

This clonotype was seen at least ten times. This chain joins TRBV5-1 and TRBJ2-5; D gene unclear. The germline V gene has CDR1 SGHRS and CDR2 YFSETQ. The CDR3 is 13 amino acids. V was pared by 0 bases and J by 2 bases, with 5 bases between. The CDR3, as DNA: TGCGCCAGCAGCTTGGGGTGGCAAGAGACCCAGTACTTC. The encoded protein is CASSLGWQETQYF.